Sequencing of this T cell receptor (beta chain) was carried out in a study of beta chain features in type 1 diabetes. In regard to this clone: The antigen is unknown.

Cells sorted by CD45RO/CCR7/CD25/CD127/CD95/CD27 comprised CD4+ naive, central memory, regulatory and stem cell-like memory cells. Findings and caveats of the study: Type 1 diabetes patients had moderately but significantly shorter TCRB CDR3s in all four CD4+ subsets.

The V segment lost 2 bases and the J segment 7 bases; nucleotides outside the gene matches: 5. The CDR3 is 15 amino acids. The germline V gene has CDR1 SGHVS and CDR2 FNYEAQ. Of the isolated RNA, all was reverse transcribed, and so the sequenced material was expressed TCRB transcripts. Method: immunoSEQ multiplex PCR; TCRdb's copy keeps in-frame clones and lacks some. The sample has hundreds of thousands of clones; around an eighth are singletons. The TCR was taken from a man between 18 and 29 years old with type 1 diabetes. The sequencing sample was made of naive CD4+ T cells from blood. The chain carries TRBV7-6 and TRBJ1-6; 7 positions agree with TRBD1. The CDR3 DNA reads TGTGCCAGCAGCTTAACCGGGACAGAAAATTCACCCCTCCACTTT. This encodes CASSLTGTENSPLHF.